Listed here are 29 T cell receptor beta chains from one sample, sequenced in a study of blood T cell repertoires in COVID-19. Repertoires were generated with immunoSEQ multiplex PCR, while TCRdb's copy carries only in-frame clones and drops some. There are around 390,000 clones in the sample; just under 90% occur only once, and roughly a tenth lies in the top ten. Sequencing was done on a sample of PBMCs or T cells enriched from blood (not recorded which). The receptors were gathered from a woman aged 50 to 60 who had recovered from COVID-19.

The rearrangement links TRBV7-3 to TRBJ2-6; the match to TRBD1 covers 7 bases. CDR1 is SGHTA, CDR2 FQGTGA, per germline. The CDR3 consists of 18 residues. The V segment lost 5 bases and the J segment 2 bases; nucleotides outside the gene matches: 12. This chain's CDR3 is CASSPWDSPGTGANVLTF. The CDR3 coding sequence is TGTGCCAGCAGCCCTTGGGACAGCCCCGGGACTGGGGCCAACGTCCTGACTTTC.

The rearrangement uses TRBV3-1 (or the pseudogene TRBV3-2) and TRBJ2-5; 8 positions match TRBD2. The CDR3 loop spans 18 amino acids. CDR1 is LGHDT and CDR2 is YNNKEL in the germline V gene (reference sequence). Trimming cost V 3 bases and J 5 bases; bases outside gene matches: 17. The CDR3 DNA reads TGTGCCAGCAGCCATTCCCCGGCGGGACTAGTAAGATTGGAGACCCAGTACTTC. Translating gives CASSHSPAGLVRLETQYF.

The chain combines TRBV3-1 (or the pseudogene TRBV3-2) with TRBJ2-5; 10 nucleotides align to TRBD2. This CDR3 is 15 amino acids long. Germline V lookup: CDR1 LGHDT, CDR2 YNNKEL (reference sequence). J was trimmed by 4 bases and V by 1 base; bases with no gene match: 3. In DNA, the CDR3 is TGTGCCAGCAGCCAAGGATGGACTAGCGGAGAGACCCAGTACTTC. Its protein is CASSQGWTSGETQYF.

The J gene is TRBJ1-5, the V gene TRBV28; D unresolved. This CDR3 spans 16 amino acids. V was shortened by 0 bases and J by 5 bases, with 14 bases between the two germline ends. From germline, CDR1 is MDHEN and CDR2 SYDVKM. The CDR3: CASSLWRPGSDQPQHF. Written as DNA, the CDR3 is TGTGCCAGCAGTTTATGGCGCCCGGGTTCCGATCAGCCCCAGCATTTT. Full variable domain (missing parts from reference TRBV28 and TRBJ1-5): DVKVTQSSRYLVKRTGEKVFLECVQDMDHENMFWYRQDPGLGLRLIYFSYDVKMKEKGDIPEGYSVSREKKERFSLILESASTNQTSMYLCASSLWRPGSDQPQHFGDGTRLSIL.

CDR3 nucleotides: TGTGCCAGCAGCCCGACCGGGGGTAATGAAAAACTGTTTTTT. This translates into CASSPTGGNEKLFF. The chain uses TRBV3-1 (or the pseudogene TRBV3-2) and TRBJ1-4; TRBD1 is a possible D gene (5 bases). Germline CDR1 reads LGHDT; CDR2 reads YNNKEL (reference sequence). V lost 4 bases, J lost 4 bases, and 10 bases lay in between. The CDR3 sequence is 14 residues long.

J is TRBJ1-6 and V is TRBV27; TRBD1 matches 9 bases. J was trimmed by 7 bases and V by 5 bases; bases with no gene match: 3. CDR1 and CDR2 from the germline V gene are MNHEY and SMNVEV (reference sequence). The CDR3 has 14 amino acids. DNA for the CDR3: TGTGCCAGCAGTGGACAGGGGACGAATTCACCCCTCCACTTT. Encoded protein: CASSGQGTNSPLHF.

V gene TRBV5-1 combines with J gene TRBJ1-4; TRBD1 agrees at 8 bases. J was trimmed by 12 bases and V by 3 bases; bases with no gene match: 16. Germline V gene data show CDR1 as SGHRS and CDR2 as YFSETQ. The CDR3 loop spans 16 amino acids. The CDR3 sequence is CASSSRPNDRGSQLFF. In DNA, the CDR3 is TGCGCCAGCAGCTCCCGCCCGAATGACAGGGGCAGTCAACTGTTTTTT.

CDR3 in amino acids: CASSLARTASNEKLFF. DNA of the CDR3: TGTGCCAGCAGCTTAGCACGGACAGCCTCTAATGAAAAACTGTTTTTT. The chain combines TRBV7-9 with TRBJ1-4; D perhaps matches TRBD1 (6 bases). This CDR3 contains 16 residues. V was cut by 0 bases and J by 3 bases, with 11 bases left in between. Germline V gives CDR1 SEHNR, CDR2 FQNEAQ (reference sequence).

This chain links TRBV2 with TRBJ1-4; D call uncertain. Germline values: CDR1 SNHLY, CDR2 FYNNEI. This CDR3 has 14 residues. The V and J ends lost 7 bases and 7 bases respectively, with 16 bases between them. CDR3 in amino acids: CASTRQGPSEKLFF. Here the CDR3 DNA reads TGTGCCAGCACCCGACAAGGTCCCAGTGAAAAACTGTTTTTT. Supplemented by reference TRBV2 and TRBJ1-4, the full variable domain reads EPEVTQTPSHQVTQMGQEVILRCVPISNHLYFYWYRQILGQKVEFLVSFYNNEISEKSEIFDDQFSVERPDGSNFTLKIRSTKLEDSAMYFCASTRQGPSEKLFFGSGTQLSVL.

The chain has TRBV7-9 and TRBJ2-5; 7 positions match TRBD2. In germline, CDR1 is SEHNR, CDR2 FQNEAQ (reference sequence). V was pared by 2 bases and J by 5 bases, with 11 bases of the junction left unmatched. This CDR3 contains 16 residues. The CDR3 spells CASSLLTGTTWETQYF. In DNA form, the CDR3 reads TGTGCCAGCAGCTTATTAACCGGGACTACTTGGGAGACCCAGTACTTC.

The CDR3 DNA reads as TGTGCCAGCAGCTTAGGGACAGGGGGCTATGGCTACACCTTC. Its protein is CASSLGTGGYGYTF. The chain couples TRBV7-9 to TRBJ1-2, with TRBD1 matching 10 bases. The CDR3 contains 14 residues. Germline CDR1 reads SEHNR; CDR2 reads FQNEAQ (reference sequence). The V and J ends lost 1 base and 4 bases, in that order; junction bases with no gene match: 0.

This chain connects TRBV29-1 to TRBJ1-2; 7 nucleotides align to TRBD1. Looked up from germline, CDR1 is SQVTM and CDR2 is ANQGSEA. The ends lost 4 bases at V and 4 bases at J; junction bases unmatched: 3. CDR3 length: 12 residues. CDR3 bases: TGCAGCGTTGGGGACAGACTCTATGGCTACACCTTC. It encodes CSVGDRLYGYTF.

J is TRBJ1-1 and V is TRBV19; tentatively, D is TRBD1 (5 bases). CDR3 length: 11 residues. Germline loops: CDR1 LNHDA, CDR2 SQIVND (reference sequence). The V gene lost 7 bases and the J gene lost 5 bases, with 8 bases spanning the gap. CDR3 in amino acids: CASMKGTEAFF. The CDR3 nucleotides read TGTGCCAGTATGAAGGGGACTGAAGCTTTCTTT.

The J gene is TRBJ2-2, the V gene TRBV5-6; maybe TRBD1 (5 bases). The CDR3 contains 15 residues. Germline CDR1 and CDR2: SGHDT and YYEEEE. V was pared by 0 bases and J by 2 bases, with 8 bases between. For the CDR3, the DNA is TGTGCCAGCAGCTTGGTGACAGCTAACACCGGGGAGCTGTTTTTT. Amino acid sequence: CASSLVTANTGELFF. The variable domain in full, completed from reference TRBV5-6 and TRBJ2-2, reads DAGVTQSPTHLIKTRGQQVTLRCSPKSGHDTVSWYQQALGQGPQFIFQYYEEEERQRGNFPDRFSGHQFPNYSSELNVNALLLGDSALYLCASSLVTANTGELFFGEGSRLTVL.

This clone was detected only once. V usage is TRBV2 and J usage is TRBJ1-5; D unresolved. This CDR3 comprises 13 residues. Per germline, CDR1 SNHLY and CDR2 FYNNEI. V was clipped by 2 bases and J by 4 bases, with 6 bases between them. DNA of the CDR3: TGTGCCAGCAGTGAATTTGAGAATCAGCCCCAGCATTTT. The encoded protein is CASSEFENQPQHF. Variable domain in full (rest from reference TRBV2 and TRBJ1-5): EPEVTQTPSHQVTQMGQEVILRCVPISNHLYFYWYRQILGQKVEFLVSFYNNEISEKSEIFDDQFSVERPDGSNFTLKIRSTKLEDSAMYFCASSEFENQPQHFGDGTRLSIL.

The V call is TRBV4-1, the J call TRBJ2-7, with a possible D match to TRBD1 (6 bases). The CDR3 consists of 15 residues. The V gene lost 3 bases and the J gene lost 6 bases, with 18 bases spanning the gap. CDR1 and CDR2 from the germline V gene are MGHRA and YSYEKL. CDR3 sequence: CASSQQTGFVVEQYF. CDR3 nucleotide sequence: TGCGCCAGCAGCCAGCAGACAGGTTTTGTAGTCGAGCAGTACTTC.

The gene calls are TRBV3-1 (or the pseudogene TRBV3-2) and TRBJ2-1; TRBD2 is a possible D gene (6 bases). The CDR3 sequence is 14 residues long. With 7 bases removed from V and 0 bases from J, the gap between germline ends came to 10 bases. Germline-derived CDR1 and CDR2 are LGHDT and YNNKEL (reference sequence). In DNA form, the CDR3 reads TGTGCCAGCACGCTGGGGGGCTCCTACAATGAGCAGTTCTTC. Amino acids: CASTLGGSYNEQFF.

This chain links TRBV7-9 with TRBJ2-5; 12 bases fit TRBD2. Germline assignment: CDR1 SEHNR and CDR2 FQNEAQ (reference sequence). This CDR3 contains 15 residues. Losses at the gene ends were 5 bases for V and 5 bases for J; bases not matched to a gene: 6. The CDR3 sequence is CASSPLAGGLETQYF. The DNA of the CDR3 is TGTGCCAGCAGCCCGCTAGCGGGGGGGCTGGAGACCCAGTACTTC.

The chain recombines TRBV2 with TRBJ2-2; D gene ambiguous. Germline loops: CDR1 SNHLY, CDR2 FYNNEI. V was clipped by 3 bases and J by 2 bases, with 10 bases between them. The CDR3 contains 15 residues. The chain's CDR3 is CASSDIRHNTGELFF. The CDR3 DNA sequence: TGTGCCAGCAGTGATATCAGGCACAACACCGGGGAGCTGTTTTTT.

V gene TRBV6-2 or TRBV6-3 combines with J gene TRBJ1-1; no definite D call. CDR1 MNHEY and CDR2 SVGEGT come from the germline V gene. The CDR3 extends over 16 amino acids. The ends were cut back, 2 bases at V and 0 bases at J, with 13 bases in the middle. CDR3 in amino acids: CASSYAGVRMNTEAFF. The CDR3, as DNA: TGTGCCAGCAGTTACGCCGGGGTTAGAATGAACACTGAAGCTTTCTTT.

This chain uses TRBV5-1 with TRBJ1-1, with a weak D call TRBD1 (6 bases). CDR1 SGHRS and CDR2 YFSETQ come from the germline V gene. CDR3 length equals 14 residues. V shed 4 bases and J shed 1 base, with 11 bases lying between them. The chain's CDR3 is CASSPSRGNTEAFF. In nucleotides, the CDR3 is TGCGCCAGCAGCCCATCCAGGGGGAACACTGAAGCTTTCTTT.

In its sample, this clone was seen a few times. This chain links TRBV5-4 with TRBJ1-2, with 8 bases identical to TRBD1. This CDR3 has 13 residues. V lost 3 bases, J lost 8 bases, and 6 bases stayed unmatched. Germline lookup yields CDR1 SGHNT and CDR2 YYREEE (reference sequence). CDR3 residues: CASSWTGRDGYTF. CDR3 DNA sequence: TGTGCCAGCAGCTGGACAGGGAGAGACGGCTACACCTTC. The entire variable domain, with the rest obtained from reference TRBV5-4 and TRBJ1-2, is as follows: ETGVTQSPTHLIKTRGQQVTLRCSSQSGHNTVSWYQQALGQGPQFIFQYYREEENGRGNFPPRFSGLQFPNYSSELNVNALELDDSALYLCASSWTGRDGYTFGSGTRLTVV.

The V and J genes are TRBV27 and TRBJ2-7, with 9 bases matching TRBD2. The length of the CDR3 is 14 residues. Germline V gives CDR1 MNHEY, CDR2 SMNVEV (reference sequence). The ends lost 4 bases at V and 4 bases at J; junction bases unmatched: 5. The CDR3 loop reads CASSYSGGQYEQYF. CDR3 coding DNA: TGTGCCAGCAGTTATAGCGGGGGTCAATACGAGCAGTACTTC.

This rearrangement joins TRBV15 to TRBJ1-2; D unresolved. Germline CDR1 and CDR2: LNHNV and YYDKDF (reference sequence). The V end lost 7 bases, the J end lost 6 bases, and 18 bases lay between the germline ends. The CDR3 has 14 amino acids. CDR3 nucleotide sequence: TGTGCCACCACTCCGGGTGGTGTGGTTCATGGCTACACCTTC. Its protein product is CATTPGGVVHGYTF. Together with reference TRBV15 and TRBJ1-2, the CDR3 gives the full variable domain: DAMVIQNPRYQVTQFGKPVTLSCSQTLNHNVMYWYQQKSSQAPKLLFHYYDKDFNNEADTPDNFQSRRPNTSFCFLDIRSPGLGDTAMYLCATTPGGVVHGYTFGSGTRLTVV.

The rearrangement links TRBV3-1 (or the pseudogene TRBV3-2) to TRBJ2-2, with TRBD2 as a possible D gene (6 bases). CDR1 and CDR2 from the germline V gene are LGHDT and YNNKEL (reference sequence). CDR3 length: 13 residues. The V and J ends lost 1 base and 7 bases respectively, with 7 bases between them. This CDR3 reads CASSQGGGGELFF. The CDR3 coding sequence is TGTGCCAGCAGCCAAGGGGGAGGCGGGGAGCTGTTTTTT.

The CDR3 DNA is TGCGCCAGCAGCCAGGGACTAGTTATCCACGAGCAGTACTTC. Translating it yields CASSQGLVIHEQYF. The chain uses TRBV5-1 and TRBJ2-7, with TRBD2 matching over 8 bases. Germline V gene sequence: CDR1 SGHRS, CDR2 YFSETQ. This CDR3 has 14 residues. The V segment lost 4 bases and the J segment 5 bases; nucleotides outside the gene matches: 8.

The chain's CDR3 is CASSRRQGAPRLTRESTEAFF. The CDR3 bases are TGTGCCAGCAGCCGTCGACAGGGGGCTCCTCGCCTGACAAGGGAGAGCACTGAAGCTTTCTTT. The rearrangement uses TRBV7-3 and TRBJ1-1, with TRBD1 matching 10 bases. Germline CDR1 and CDR2: SGHTA and FQGTGA. Trimming cost V 5 bases and J 4 bases; bases outside gene matches: 25. The CDR3 totals 21 residues. The full variable domain, its missing parts supplied by reference TRBV7-3 and TRBJ1-1, is GAGVSQTPSNKVTEKGKYVELRCDPISGHTALYWYRQSLGQGPEFLIYFQGTGAADDSGLPNDRFFAVRPEGSVSTLKIQRTERGDSAVYLCASSRRQGAPRLTRESTEAFFGQGTRLTVV.

DNA for the CDR3: TGTGCCAGCGGCTCCGAGGGAAGCTCTGGAAACACCATATATTTT. Translation gives CASGSEGSSGNTIYF. This chain connects TRBV5-6 to TRBJ1-3; the D is unclear. Trimming pared 7 bases from V and 0 bases from J, leaving 14 bases between. CDR1 is SGHDT, CDR2 YYEEEE, per germline. The length of the CDR3 is 15 residues.

CDR3 bases: TGCGCCAGCATCGGGGGGACTGAAGCTTTCTTT. Protein sequence: CASIGGTEAFF. The chain couples TRBV5-1 to TRBJ1-1, with D possibly matching TRBD1 (5 bases). Germline CDR1 reads SGHRS; CDR2 reads YFSETQ. V dropped 6 bases and J dropped 5 bases, with 8 bases sitting between them. The CDR3 sequence is 11 residues long.